The TCR beta chain described here comes from a study of CD8 T cells in Susac syndrome (dated by TCRdb to about 2019). Describing the broader study: Among the Susac syndrome patients who were sequenced, clinically active disease was present in more than five and clinical remission was observed in eight or nine. Susac syndrome patients were therapy-naive, on corticosteroids (some also receiving IVIg), or on IVIg alone at blood withdrawal. The study used repertoire sequencing to test whether antigen drove CD8+ T cell activation and differentiation in Susac syndrome. Findings and caveats that apply to the study as a whole: The number of individuals in the TCR sequencing and HLA analysis was recognized as being relatively small. The CD4+ T cell repertoire of patients with Susac syndrome showed no detectable clonal expansion.

RNA was extracted with the RNeasy kit and roughly 0.45 to 1 ug was reverse transcribed using random hexamers. TCR beta CDR3 regions were amplified with the immunoSEQ multiplex PCR assay covering 54 Vbeta and 13 Jbeta segments. PCR amplification bias was corrected using a synthetic template baseline for primer optimization and computational correction. The authors' pipeline ran thus. Only productive sequences were kept, with reads annotated to V, D and J genes according to IMGT and analyzed in immunoSEQ Analyzer. To calculate clonality, Shannon entropy was normalized by log2 of the number of productive unique sequences and then subtracted from one. Public and private clones were assessed among the 100 most prevalent clones of each patient and control. Susac-specific clones were defined as absent from healthy and MS cohorts, 800 to 1,200 published viral clones and other ImmuneACCESS disease sequences. Using fastp trimming at Q25 and MiXCR clonotype assembly, TCRdb reanalyzed the public sequencing data and kept in-frame beta chains. A single entry per CDR3 protein holds the most common genes and DNA from its merged rows. TCRdb, not the original authors, processed these V and J calls. This sample holds about 190,000 distinct CDR3 sequences; over 75% were observed only once. The top ten constitute approximately 0.086% of the sample.

High-throughput TCR beta sequencing profiled peripheral blood CD8+ and CD4+ T cells from healthy donors, Susac syndrome patients and multiple sclerosis patients. Susac syndrome patients met recently defined diagnostic criteria for definite or probable disease. Bulk CD8+ and CD4+ T cells were purified by magnetic negative isolation, whereas CD8+ TEMRA cells were enriched by FACS. Blood was drawn into EDTA tubes, processed within 24 hours, and PBMCs were isolated by density gradient centrifugation. PBMCs intended for TCR sequencing were cryopreserved in liquid nitrogen and were subsequently thawed in a 37 degrees C water bath. A purity of at least 90% was achieved for sorted or isolated CD4+, CD8+ and CD8+ TEMRA cells. The CDR3 runs 15 residues from the cysteine to the phenylalanine. The read is trimmed to its CDR3 DNA, 45 bases read in frame from base 1. Ends trimmed: V by 5 bases, J by 8 bases; bases unmatched to a gene: 8. Reading the germline V gene (reference sequence) gives CDR1 SEHNR and CDR2 FQNEAQ.

As regards this clonotype: This clone's antigen is unknown. Base qualities are not provided; no much larger clone lies one nucleotide away.

The rearrangement joined TRBV7-9 to TRBJ2-7; TRBD2 matches 14 bases in the middle. Sequenced: CD4+ T cells from PBMCs. The sequence was obtained from a human donor with Susac syndrome. The CDR3 in this case is CASSGRGTSGRKQYF. The nucleotide sequence reads TGTGCCAGCAGCGGGCGGGGGACTAGCGGGAGAAAGCAGTACTTC. Where the CDR3 stops, the reference TRBV7-9 and TRBJ2-7 genes take over; the full variable domain is DTGVSQNPRHKITKRGQNVTFRCDPISEHNRLYWYRQTLGQGPEFLTYFQNEAQLEKSRLLSDRFSAERPKGSFSTLEIQRTEQGDSAMYLCASSGRGTSGRKQYFGPGTRLTVT.